What follows describes a single TCR beta chain. The CDR3 consists of 16 residues. Germline CDR1 and CDR2: SGHRS and YFSETQ. Between the trimmed V and J ends, which lost 2 bases and 3 bases, there was a span of 12 bases. This sample was taken from a study of identical twins. A universal primer site came from template switching; cDNA carried unique molecular identifiers. TCRdb reprocessed the 5' RACE reads via MiXCR and lists one record per CDR3 protein. The data hold hundreds of thousands of distinct CDR3 sequences, with around 21% observed a single time. These sequences were also reported in another study, on T cells expressing NK-cell markers. That study adds: Only alpha-beta TCR T cells were sorted in several experiments, using an anti-gamma-delta TCR antibody.

This sequence was found in a woman aged 18-29 years in good health. The chain employs TRBV5-1 and TRBJ2-6; D may be TRBD1 or TRBD2 (5 bases each). The material sequenced was PBMCs. This CDR3 reads CASSLPRGDGANVLTF. CDR3 in DNA: TGCGCCAGCAGCTTACCCAGAGGGGATGGGGCCAACGTCCTGACTTTC. Filled out from reference TRBV5-1 and TRBJ2-6, the complete variable domain reads KAGVTQTPRYLIKTRGQQVTLSCSPISGHRSVSWYQQTPGQGLQFLFEYFSETQRNKGNFPGRFSGRQFSNSRSEMNVSTLELGDSALYLCASSLPRGDGANVLTFGAGSRLTVL.